These 31 T cell receptor beta chains came from one sample sequenced in a study of T-cell memory formation after mild COVID-19. A single record per CDR3 protein comes from TCRdb applying MiXCR to the 5' RACE reads. The data hold a few hundred thousand distinct CDR3 sequences, with roughly a fifth observed a single time. Sequenced material: PBMCs or a T cell subset sorted from them (not recorded which). These receptor sequences come from an adult woman who had mild COVID-19 (a few samples of this study predate the infection). Cell type and time point are not known.

The chain carries TRBV20-1 and TRBJ1-2; possible D gene TRBD1, 5 bases. Germline lookup yields CDR1 DFQATT and CDR2 SNEGSKA (reference sequence). The V end was cut by 3 bases, the J end by 7 bases, with 18 bases between. The length of the CDR3 is 14 residues. CDR3 region: CSASRRGGAAGYTF. In DNA form, the CDR3 reads TGCAGTGCTAGTAGACGGGGCGGGGCGGCTGGCTACACCTTC.

Comments on this clonotype: A much larger clonotype is one base distant, so this may be a read error. For the CDR3, the DNA is TGTGCCCGCAGTCGATTTCCAGGGGGCACTGAAGCTTTCTTT. Protein product: CARSRFPGGTEAFF. This chain uses TRBV27 with TRBJ1-1; 7 bases agree with TRBD1. The CDR3 covers 14 residues. The germline V gene encodes CDR1 MNHEY and CDR2 SMNVEV (reference sequence).

This rearrangement joins TRBV12-3 or TRBV12-4 to TRBJ2-3; 7 positions agree with TRBD2. V gave up 8 bases and J gave up 2 bases; unmatched junction bases: 10. The CDR3 totals 15 residues. The CDR3 here is CASRLEGTTTDTQYF. The CDR3 DNA reads TGTGCCAGCCGCCTAGAGGGGACTACCACAGATACGCAGTATTTT.

The gene calls are TRBV5-1 and TRBJ2-1; perhaps TRBD2 as D (6 bases). The CDR3 contains 17 residues. The V gene lost 0 bases and the J gene lost 7 bases, with 20 bases spanning the gap. Germline CDR1 is SGHRS and CDR2 is YFSETQ. Here the CDR3 reads CASSLARGIRSGNEQFF. CDR3 DNA sequence: TGCGCCAGCAGCTTGGCCCGCGGGATAAGATCCGGGAATGAGCAGTTCTTC.

This clonotype was detected a few times. J is TRBJ1-1 and V is TRBV12-3 or TRBV12-4; 8 bases fit TRBD1. The CDR3 loop spans 16 amino acids. V lost 4 bases and J lost 0; bases outside the gene matches: 7. CDR3 DNA: TGTGCCAGCAGTTGGGGTATCAGGGGGCTGAACACTGAAGCTTTCTTT. Its protein is CASSWGIRGLNTEAFF.

The V call is TRBV5-4, the J call TRBJ2-2; 10 positions agree with TRBD2. The CDR3 spans 17 residues. V was pared by 2 bases and J by 0 bases, with 4 bases of the junction left unmatched. The germline V gene encodes CDR1 SGHNT and CDR2 YYREEE (reference sequence). In nucleotides, the CDR3 is TGTGCCAGCAGCTTTCCTAGCGGGAGAACGAACACCGGGGAGCTGTTTTTT. Protein sequence: CASSFPSGRTNTGELFF.

This clonotype was counted only a few times. The V call is TRBV7-2, the J call TRBJ2-3; D is possibly TRBD2 (6 bases). The CDR3 runs 17 residues. Germline assignment: CDR1 SGHTA and CDR2 FQGNSA. Deletions cut 4 bases from V and 1 base from J, with 18 bases between. The CDR3 nucleotides read TGTGCCAGCAGCTCCCTGCCCGGGGGAGGTGGCACAGATACGCAGTATTTT. The encoded protein is CASSSLPGGGGTDTQYF.

This clonotype was observed a few times. The V call is TRBV20-1, the J call TRBJ1-5; D gene unclear. The germline V gene has CDR1 DFQATT and CDR2 SNEGSKA (reference sequence). Between the trimmed V and J ends, which lost 3 bases and 0 bases, there was a span of 6 bases. This CDR3 contains 13 residues. Written as DNA, the CDR3 is TGCAGTGCTAGGACGGATAGCAATCAGCCCCAGCATTTT. Its translation: CSARTDSNQPQHF.

The V call is TRBV29-1, the J call TRBJ2-7, with D possibly being TRBD1 (6 bases). Germline CDR1 is SQVTM and CDR2 is ANQGSEA. The CDR3 covers 14 residues. V was clipped by 6 bases and J by 2 bases, with 17 bases between them. The CDR3 DNA is TGCAGCGTCCTTGACAGGACCACCACCTACGAGCAGTACTTC. Protein sequence: CSVLDRTTTYEQYF.

V usage is TRBV4-1 and J usage is TRBJ2-1, with D tentatively TRBD2 (7 bases). The CDR3 runs to 14 residues. In germline, CDR1 is MGHRA, CDR2 YSYEKL. Trimming stripped 0 bases from V and 10 bases from J, with 13 bases between. Written as DNA, the CDR3 is TGCGCCAGCAGCCAAGAGTGGGGGGGCAAGGAGCAGTTCTTC. Its translation: CASSQEWGGKEQFF.

This chain uses TRBV6-2 or TRBV6-3 with TRBJ2-7; D remains unclear. V lost 6 bases and J 6 bases, leaving 12 bases between the germline ends. This CDR3 comprises 12 residues. The germline V gene encodes CDR1 MNHEY and CDR2 SVGEGT. Written as DNA, the CDR3 is TGTGCCAGCAGCCCGGTGAGGACCGAGCAGTACTTC. Its translation is CASSPVRTEQYF.

This clonotype was seen only a few times. The chain has TRBV19 and TRBJ2-3; D gene unclear. The length of the CDR3 is 11 residues. Germline V CDR1 and CDR2: LNHDA, SQIVND (reference sequence). Trimming took 9 bases from V and 3 from J, leaving 7 bases between them. The CDR3: CASLGTDTQYF. CDR3 nucleotide sequence: TGTGCCAGCCTAGGGACAGATACGCAGTATTTT.

The genes are TRBV12-3 or TRBV12-4 and TRBJ2-2; D uncertain. The CDR3 totals 13 residues. V was pared by 5 bases and J by 5 bases, with 9 bases between. CDR3 nucleotide sequence: TGTGCCAGCAGTCCAATTTTGACCGGGGAGCTGTTTTTT. Translated: CASSPILTGELFF.

This clonotype was found many times. V is TRBV29-1 and J is TRBJ2-2; TRBD2 matches 11 bases. J was trimmed by 6 bases and V by 6 bases; bases with no gene match: 9. Germline loops: CDR1 SQVTM, CDR2 ANQGSEA. This CDR3 has 15 amino acids. CDR3 sequence: CSVETSGMEAGELFF. Written as DNA, the CDR3 is TGCAGCGTCGAGACTAGCGGGATGGAGGCCGGGGAGCTGTTTTTT.

In regard to this clonotype: A much larger clone lies a single base off, so this may be a read error. The CDR3 protein is CASSQGLAPYYEQYF. The CDR3 nucleotides read TGTGCCAGCAGTCAGGGACTAGCGCCTTACTACGAGCAGTACTTC. The V gene is TRBV6-4, the J gene TRBJ2-7, with 10 bases identical to TRBD2. The CDR3 runs 15 residues. The junction had 7 bases not matched to a gene; V was cut back by 5 bases and J by 3 bases. CDR1 is MRHNA and CDR2 is SNTAGT in the germline V gene.

The chain couples TRBV25-1 to TRBJ2-2; D tentatively reads TRBD1 or TRBD2 (5 bases each). Germline V gene lookup returns CDR1 MGHDK and CDR2 SYGVNS. V lost 2 bases and J lost 4, with 17 bases in between. This CDR3 has 17 residues. The DNA for the CDR3 is TGTGCCAGCAGTGAAGAGGGGCACAGTAGGATCACCGGGGAGCTGTTTTTT. Its protein product is CASSEEGHSRITGELFF.

This clonotype has a count of ten or more. CDR3 in amino acids: CSVGTGIHYGYTF. In DNA form, the CDR3 reads TGCAGCGTTGGGACAGGGATTCACTATGGCTACACCTTC. The rearrangement joins TRBV29-1 to TRBJ1-2; 8 bases fit TRBD1. CDR1 is SQVTM, CDR2 ANQGSEA, per germline. Losses at the gene ends were 4 bases for V and 3 bases for J; bases not matched to a gene: 4. This CDR3 contains 13 residues.

The J gene is TRBJ2-2, the V gene TRBV15; no clear D gene. V was clipped by 0 bases and J by 6 bases, with 11 bases between them. Germline-derived CDR1 and CDR2 are LNHNV and YYDKDF (reference sequence). This CDR3 comprises 15 residues. The CDR3 coding sequence is TGTGCCACCAGCAGAGATTTGGAAGATCCCGGGGAGCTGTTTTTT. As protein: CATSRDLEDPGELFF.

The gene calls are TRBV30 and TRBJ2-7; D unclear. CDR1 and CDR2 (germline): GTSNPN, SVGIG (reference sequence). Deletions cut 2 bases from V and 4 bases from J, with 6 bases between. The CDR3 has 11 amino acids. CDR3 coding DNA: TGTGCCTGGAGTTACACTTACGAGCAGTACTTC. This translates into CAWSYTYEQYF. Looking up the rest from reference TRBV30 and TRBJ2-7 gives the full variable domain: SQTIHQWPATLVQPVGSPLSLECTVEGTSNPNLYWYRQAAGRGLQLLFYSVGIGQISSEVPQNLSASRPQDRQFILSSKKLLLSDSGFYLCAWSYTYEQYFGPGTRLTVT.

The chain is built from TRBV12-3 or TRBV12-4 and TRBJ1-2; D is ambiguous. Trimming took off 6 bases at V and 4 bases at J, with 12 bases between the two ends. The CDR3 contains 13 residues. The CDR3 loop is CASSLTQSYGYTF. Here the CDR3 DNA reads TGTGCCAGCAGCCTAACCCAATCCTATGGCTACACCTTC.

This clonotype was seen more than once but under ten times. The rearrangement links TRBV24-1 to TRBJ2-5; tentative D call: TRBD2 (6 bases). The CDR3 covers 16 residues. V was clipped by 0 bases and J by 0 bases, with 10 bases between them. Germline loops: CDR1 KGHDR, CDR2 SFDVKD. CDR3 in amino acids: CATSDLSGLNQETQYF. The CDR3 bases are TGTGCCACCAGTGATTTGTCGGGACTGAACCAAGAGACCCAGTACTTC.

This clonotype came up a few times. The chain recombines TRBV20-1 with TRBJ2-5, with a possible D match to TRBD2 (5 bases). The CDR3 loop spans 14 amino acids. V lost 0 bases and J 2 bases, leaving 10 bases between the germline ends. Germline V gene data show CDR1 as DFQATT and CDR2 as SNEGSKA (reference sequence). The CDR3: CSAREGQRQETQYF. The CDR3 DNA is TGCAGTGCTAGAGAGGGTCAGCGGCAAGAGACCCAGTACTTC.

This clonotype was counted only a few times. V and J are TRBV2 and TRBJ2-5; no clear D. Trimming shortened V by 3 bases and J by 1 base, and 9 bases separated the two germline ends. Germline lookup yields CDR1 SNHLY and CDR2 FYNNEI. This CDR3 has 14 amino acids. This CDR3 reads CASSDSTAQETQYF. In DNA form, the CDR3 reads TGTGCCAGCAGTGATTCCACAGCCCAAGAGACCCAGTACTTC. Filled out from reference TRBV2 and TRBJ2-5, the complete variable domain reads EPEVTQTPSHQVTQMGQEVILRCVPISNHLYFYWYRQILGQKVEFLVSFYNNEISEKSEIFDDQFSVERPDGSNFTLKIRSTKLEDSAMYFCASSDSTAQETQYFGPGTRLLVL.

This clonotype came up a few times. The CDR3 coding sequence is TGTGCCAGCAGCTCAGGACAGGCGATGAGCTCCTACAATGAGCAGTTCTTC. Amino acid sequence: CASSSGQAMSSYNEQFF. The chain recombines TRBV7-6 with TRBJ2-1; 7 bases are shared with TRBD1. Germline V gene lookup returns CDR1 SGHVS and CDR2 FNYEAQ. Trimming at V came to 4 bases and at J to 0 bases, leaving 9 bases not matched to a gene. This CDR3 is built from 17 residues.

The rearrangement joins TRBV29-1 to TRBJ2-7; D tentatively reads TRBD1 or TRBD2 (5 bases each). The germline V gene encodes CDR1 SQVTM and CDR2 ANQGSEA. The CDR3 sequence is 13 residues long. V was cut by 3 bases and J by 3 bases, with 12 bases left in between. The CDR3 region has the DNA TGCAGCGTTGAGTCGCAGGGAGACTACGAGCAGTACTTC. Its protein is CSVESQGDYEQYF.

Many counts were recorded for this clonotype. The gene calls are TRBV14 and TRBJ2-5; a possible D gene is TRBD1 (6 bases). With 2 bases removed from V and 3 bases from J, the gap between germline ends came to 13 bases. The germline V gene has CDR1 SGHDN and CDR2 FVKESK. The CDR3 is 15 amino acids. The DNA for the CDR3 is TGTGCCAGCAGCCAACACAGGGTCACCAAAGAGACCCAGTACTTC. Its translation is CASSQHRVTKETQYF.

The chain couples TRBV10-3 to TRBJ1-1; maybe TRBD1 (6 bases). Trimming took 3 bases from V and 1 from J, leaving 15 bases between them. The CDR3 is 16 residues long. CDR1 is ENHRY, CDR2 SYGVKD, per germline. The CDR3 coding sequence is TGTGCCATCAGTGACCTACAGGGTTTCGGGAACACTGAAGCTTTCTTT. Amino acids: CAISDLQGFGNTEAFF.

The V and J genes are TRBV12-3 or TRBV12-4 and TRBJ2-1; TRBD1 is a possible D gene (6 bases). V gave up 5 bases and J gave up 4 bases, with 15 bases separating them. The CDR3 covers 15 residues. In DNA form, the CDR3 reads TGTGCCAGCAGTCCATTGACAGGCATTTACAATGAGCAGTTCTTC. Translated, it gives CASSPLTGIYNEQFF.

V is TRBV12-3 or TRBV12-4 and J is TRBJ2-3; D is possibly TRBD1 (5 bases). V lost 2 bases and J 7 bases, leaving 19 bases between the germline ends. The CDR3 covers 16 residues. The CDR3: CASSLTRALGRNTQYF. As DNA, the CDR3 is TGTGCCAGCAGTTTAACCAGGGCCCTAGGTCGTAATACGCAGTATTTT.

This rearrangement joins TRBV11-1 to TRBJ2-1; weak D call: TRBD2 (6 bases). CDR3 length: 12 residues. V lost 5 bases to trimming and J lost 9 bases, with 11 bases between them. CDR1 is SGHAT and CDR2 is FQDESV in the germline V gene (reference sequence). The CDR3, as DNA: TGTGCCAGCAGCCCCCGGCGGGGTGAGCAGTTCTTC. This sequence encodes CASSPRRGEQFF.

J is TRBJ1-2 and V is TRBV6-5, with D perhaps TRBD1 (6 bases). With 5 bases removed from V and 1 base from J, the gap between germline ends came to 11 bases. The CDR3 extends over 14 amino acids. CDR1 and CDR2 (germline): MNHEY, SVGAGI. The CDR3 here is CASSRTGINYGYTF. The DNA for the CDR3 is TGTGCCAGCAGTAGAACAGGGATTAACTATGGCTACACCTTC.